The T cell receptor (beta chain) described here comes from a study of shared clonotypes between healthy human individuals. The wider study: The study enrolled a couple of women and three men aged 18 to 49.

Concerning this clone itself: Its target is not known. This may arise from a read error, as a much more abundant clone is one base away. Other DNA sequences in this sample translate to the same CDR3.

Germline V gene data show CDR1 as MDHEN and CDR2 as SYDVKM. The CDR3 extends over 14 amino acids. The table came from immunoSEQ multiplex PCR; TCRdb's copy has only in-frame clones and leaves some out. This sample has about 1 million clones, with 75% found just once. Notes on the study in general: Shared across four donors were around 5% of the naive CD4 clonotypes. In the sorted subsets, rarefaction showed sequencing was incomplete despite large depth.

The chain recombines TRBV28 with TRBJ2-7, with D possibly being TRBD1 or TRBD2 (6 bases each). The TCR comes from a man between 18 and 29 years old in good health. Sequences were obtained from memory CD4+ T cells sorted from blood. The subset: CD45RA-negative fraction. As DNA, the CDR3 is TGTGCCAGCAGCTTATGGGGGGCGGCCTACGAGCAGTACTTC. This codes for CASSLWGAAYEQYF.